The 17 T cell receptor beta chains given below trace back to one sample, sequenced in a study of control samples from healthy donors and cancer patients. Sequencing used immunoSEQ multiplex PCR; TCRdb keeps in-frame clones, though not all of them. The table shows about 92,000 clones, with roughly four fifths occurring only once. Sample: blood. The receptors were sampled from a woman aged 55-70 years in good health.

This chain joins TRBV6-1 and TRBJ2-1; D is possibly TRBD2 (5 bases). The CDR3 loop spans 14 amino acids. Deletions cut 2 bases from V and 10 bases from J, with 15 bases between. CDR1 is MNHNS and CDR2 is SASEGT in the germline V gene. CDR3: CASSERTRRGEQFF. DNA of the CDR3: TGTGCCAGCAGTGAACGTACTAGACGCGGCGAGCAGTTCTTC.

The J gene is TRBJ1-1, the V gene TRBV6-6; no firm D call. The CDR3 contains 14 residues. Trimming cost V 2 bases and J 1 base, with 8 bases left between them. Germline-derived CDR1 and CDR2 are MNHNY and SVGAGI (reference sequence). The CDR3 region is CASSYVESNTEAFF. The DNA of the CDR3 is TGTGCCAGCAGTTACGTAGAATCGAACACTGAAGCTTTCTTT.

V gene TRBV6-5 combines with J gene TRBJ2-7; no reliable D call. The germline V gene has CDR1 MNHEY and CDR2 SVGAGI. Trimming took off 0 bases at V and 2 bases at J, with 14 bases between the two ends. This CDR3 spans 16 amino acids. CDR3 amino acids: CASSYSIRTDTYEQYF. The CDR3 DNA sequence: TGTGCCAGCAGTTACTCGATTCGGACCGATACCTACGAGCAGTACTTC.

The chain recombines TRBV7-6 with TRBJ2-5; TRBD2 might be the D (7 bases). This CDR3 is built from 14 residues. Trimming removed 0 bases from V and 4 bases from J, with 9 bases in between. Germline CDR1 is SGHVS and CDR2 is FNYEAQ. CDR3 loop: CASSLAGGPETQYF. The DNA of the CDR3 is TGTGCCAGCAGCTTAGCGGGGGGGCCAGAGACCCAGTACTTC.

This rearrangement joins TRBV28 to TRBJ1-1; the match to TRBD1 covers 9 bases. The length of the CDR3 is 19 residues. Trimming removed 2 bases from V and 3 bases from J; junction bases left unmatched: 16. In germline, CDR1 is MDHEN, CDR2 SYDVKM. CDR3 sequence: CASSLRKKRTGEGDTEAFF. DNA of the CDR3: TGTGCCAGCAGTTTACGAAAGAAGAGGACAGGGGAAGGGGACACTGAAGCTTTCTTT.

V gene TRBV15 combines with J gene TRBJ2-1, with a possible D match to TRBD1 (5 bases). Between the trimmed V and J ends, which lost 3 bases and 5 bases, there was a span of 11 bases. The CDR3 covers 14 residues. Germline CDR1 reads LNHNV; CDR2 reads YYDKDF (reference sequence). CDR3 amino acids: CATSSVQGHNEQFF. In nucleotides, the CDR3 is TGTGCCACCAGCAGCGTGCAGGGTCACAATGAGCAGTTCTTC.

The chain combines TRBV6-2 or TRBV6-3 with TRBJ1-4; D not certain. CDR1 is MNHEY and CDR2 is SVGEGT in the germline V gene. CDR3 length: 15 amino acids. Deletions cut 6 bases from V and 5 bases from J, with 16 bases between. Written as DNA, the CDR3 is TGTGCCAGCAGCACGGTCCACCGGTCCAATGAAAAACTGTTTTTT. Its translation is CASSTVHRSNEKLFF.

This sequence joins TRBV19 and TRBJ2-7; TRBD1 aligns across 10 bases. Trimming removed 5 bases from V and 2 bases from J; junction bases left unmatched: 6. The CDR3 length is 15 residues. Germline V gene data show CDR1 as LNHDA and CDR2 as SQIVND (reference sequence). The CDR3 loop reads CASSEGTGATYEQYF. DNA for the CDR3: TGTGCCAGTAGTGAGGGGACAGGGGCTACCTACGAGCAGTACTTC.

V is TRBV5-1 and J is TRBJ2-7; maybe TRBD2 (6 bases). V lost 3 bases to trimming and J lost 2 bases, with 9 bases between them. Germline CDR1 and CDR2: SGHRS and YFSETQ. This CDR3 region has 13 residues. As DNA, the CDR3 is TGCGCCAGCAGCTGGGACTTGGCCTACGAGCAGTACTTC. Its protein product is CASSWDLAYEQYF.

The genes are TRBV5-1 and TRBJ2-7; 13 bases match TRBD2. Per the germline V gene, CDR1 is SGHRS and CDR2 is YFSETQ. After removal of 4 bases from V and 4 bases from J, the junction contained 8 bases not matched to a gene. The CDR3 extends over 16 amino acids. The CDR3 coding sequence is TGCGCCAGCAGCGTCGGAACTAGCGGGAGGGGGTACGAGCAGTACTTC. Its protein is CASSVGTSGRGYEQYF.

This clone was detected a few times. V gene TRBV18 combines with J gene TRBJ2-3; 13 nucleotides align to TRBD2. The V and J ends lost 2 bases and 4 bases, in that order; junction bases with no gene match: 15. Germline V gives CDR1 KGHSH, CDR2 LQKENI. The CDR3 loop spans 20 amino acids. CDR3: CASSPWRRGLAGVYADTQYF. CDR3 coding DNA: TGTGCCAGCTCACCATGGAGGCGAGGACTAGCGGGAGTTTATGCAGATACGCAGTATTTT.

The chain couples TRBV3-1 (or the pseudogene TRBV3-2) to TRBJ2-5, with 9 bases fitting TRBD2. Germline V gene sequence: CDR1 LGHDT, CDR2 YNNKEL (reference sequence). With V trimmed by 4 bases and J by 2 bases, 5 bases remained unmatched. There are 15 residues in the CDR3. CDR3 loop: CASSRTTSGQETQYF. CDR3 in DNA: TGTGCCAGCAGCCGCACCACTAGCGGGCAAGAGACCCAGTACTTC.

The chain uses TRBV7-2 and TRBJ2-7; no clear D gene. CDR1 is SGHTA and CDR2 is FQGNSA in the germline V gene. The V gene lost 3 bases and the J gene lost 0 bases, with 6 bases spanning the gap. The CDR3 extends over 13 amino acids. The CDR3 nucleotides are TGTGCCAGCAGCTTCGCCCGCTCCTACGAGCAGTACTTC. Protein sequence: CASSFARSYEQYF.

The table lists this clone with a few counts. The gene calls are TRBV28 and TRBJ2-1, with TRBD2 matching 8 bases. The CDR3 loop spans 14 amino acids. Germline lookup yields CDR1 MDHEN and CDR2 SYDVKM. J lost 8 bases, V lost 6 bases, and 9 bases had no gene match. The CDR3 coding sequence is TGTGCCAGCAGGTGGGAGCGGGGGTGGGATGAGCAGTTCTTC. Protein product: CASRWERGWDEQFF.

The chain links TRBV12-5 to TRBJ1-4, with 9 bases identical to TRBD1. This CDR3 spans 13 amino acids. After removal of 8 bases from V and 8 bases from J, the junction contained 6 bases not matched to a gene. Germline values: CDR1 LGHNT, CDR2 FRNRAP. CDR3 region: CASLDRGKEKLFF. The CDR3 nucleotides are TGTGCTAGTCTAGACAGGGGGAAAGAAAAACTGTTTTTT.

This clone has only one observation. The chain links TRBV24-1 to TRBJ1-5; tentative D call: TRBD1 (6 bases). CDR3 length equals 14 residues. The V end was cut by 3 bases, the J end by 7 bases, with 12 bases between. Germline V gene lookup returns CDR1 KGHDR and CDR2 SFDVKD. Here the CDR3 DNA reads TGTGCCACCAGTGATCGACAGGCTTTCCAGCCCCAGCATTTT. This encodes CATSDRQAFQPQHF.

The chain has TRBV28 and TRBJ2-6, with D perhaps TRBD2 (6 bases). CDR3 length equals 19 residues. V was shortened by 7 bases and J by 0 bases, with 22 bases between the two germline ends. The germline V gene encodes CDR1 MDHEN and CDR2 SYDVKM. The DNA for the CDR3 is TGTGCCAGCACAACTACTGGGGAGGTGATTAACTCTGGGGCCAACGTCCTGACTTTC. Protein product: CASTTTGEVINSGANVLTF. Based on the CDR3 plus reference TRBV28 and TRBJ2-6, the full variable domain is DVKVTQSSRYLVKRTGEKVFLECVQDMDHENMFWYRQDPGLGLRLIYFSYDVKMKEKGDIPEGYSVSREKKERFSLILESASTNQTSMYLCASTTTGEVINSGANVLTFGAGSRLTVL.